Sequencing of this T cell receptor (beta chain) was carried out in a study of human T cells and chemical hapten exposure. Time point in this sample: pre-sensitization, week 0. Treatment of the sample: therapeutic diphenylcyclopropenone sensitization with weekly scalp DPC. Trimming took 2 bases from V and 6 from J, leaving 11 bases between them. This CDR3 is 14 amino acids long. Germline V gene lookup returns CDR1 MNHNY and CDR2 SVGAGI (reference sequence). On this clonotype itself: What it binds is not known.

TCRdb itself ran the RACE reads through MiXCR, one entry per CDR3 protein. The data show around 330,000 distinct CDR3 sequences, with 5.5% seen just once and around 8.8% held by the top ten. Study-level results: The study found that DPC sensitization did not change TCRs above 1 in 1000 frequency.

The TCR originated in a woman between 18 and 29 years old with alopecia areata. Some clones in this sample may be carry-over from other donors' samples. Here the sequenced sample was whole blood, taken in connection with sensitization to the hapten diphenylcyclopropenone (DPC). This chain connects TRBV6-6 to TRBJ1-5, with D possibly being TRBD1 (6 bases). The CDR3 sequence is CASSYGGASQPQHF. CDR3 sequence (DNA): TGTGCCAGCAGTTACGGGGGGGCGAGTCAGCCCCAGCATTTT.